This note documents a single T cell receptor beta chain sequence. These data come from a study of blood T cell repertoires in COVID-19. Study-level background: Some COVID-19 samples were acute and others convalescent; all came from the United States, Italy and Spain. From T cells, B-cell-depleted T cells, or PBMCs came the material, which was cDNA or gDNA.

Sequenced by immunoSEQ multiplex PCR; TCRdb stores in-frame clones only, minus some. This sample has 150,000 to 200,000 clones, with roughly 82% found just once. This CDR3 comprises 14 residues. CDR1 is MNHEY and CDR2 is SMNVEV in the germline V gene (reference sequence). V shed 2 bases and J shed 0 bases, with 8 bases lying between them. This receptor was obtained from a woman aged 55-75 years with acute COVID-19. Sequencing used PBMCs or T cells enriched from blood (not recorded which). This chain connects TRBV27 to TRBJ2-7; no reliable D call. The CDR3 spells CASSLTSNSYEQYF. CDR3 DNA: TGTGCCAGCAGTTTAACAAGTAACTCCTACGAGCAGTACTTC.